This T cell receptor (beta chain) stems from a study of cytomegalovirus exposure and HLA in healthy donors. Study-level information: Previous work identified roughly 120 million unique TCR beta sequences from around 170 million T cells.

V lost 7 bases and J lost 4, with 13 bases in between. This CDR3 is built from 12 residues. Germline V gives CDR1 SQVTM, CDR2 ANQGSEA. The PCR made use of 60 Vbeta and 13 Jbeta primers. Authors' processing steps: Later, an analysis found 75 million to 100 million unique TCR beta chains, and approximately 10 million of these were shared. Profiling relied on immunoSEQ multiplex PCR, and the TCRdb table lists in-frame clones only, not all of them. V and J calls and clone size are given by that table; D and trimming were obtained from the DNA. The sample includes about 200,000 clones, over 70% of them seen just once. To note about this clone: Its target is not known.

Study-level points and caveats: Cytomegalovirus-associated status was assigned to about 180 TCR beta chains. Associated with HLA alleles at 0.05 false discovery rate in a later analysis were around 17,000 TCR beta sequences.

This rearrangement joins TRBV29-1 to TRBJ1-2, with D possibly being TRBD1 (6 bases). Sequences were obtained from PBMCs. The sequence was obtained from a man aged 25-40 years in good health and CMV-seronegative. CDR3 sequence (DNA): TGCAGCGCCTCACAGGGAAGCTATGGCTACACCTTC. Translated: CSASQGSYGYTF.